The 15 T cell receptor beta chains reported below all come from one sample, sequenced in a study of blood T cell repertoires in COVID-19. TCRdb keeps only in-frame clones here, not all; method: immunoSEQ multiplex PCR. The sample has around 260,000 clones, around 80% seen once. Sequences were obtained from peripheral blood. All receptors derive from a man between 60 and 75 years old with acute or convalescent COVID-19.

The rearrangement links TRBV18 to TRBJ2-2, with TRBD1 matching 7 bases. Germline V gene lookup returns CDR1 KGHSH and CDR2 LQKENI. V trimming: 3 bases; J trimming: 2 bases; junction bases outside the gene matches: 3. This CDR3 contains 15 residues. The CDR3 bases are TGTGCCAGCTCACCTGGGACAGTCAACACCGGGGAGCTGTTTTTT. Protein sequence: CASSPGTVNTGELFF.

The DNA of the CDR3 is TGTGCCTGGGCCGGACTAGCGGGGGTTGGCACAGATACGCAGTATTTT. Its translation: CAWAGLAGVGTDTQYF. This chain uses TRBV30 with TRBJ2-3; 13 bases are a match to TRBD2. Trimming cost V 5 bases and J 1 base; bases outside gene matches: 6. The length of the CDR3 is 16 residues. Germline values: CDR1 GTSNPN, CDR2 SVGIG (reference sequence).

V gene TRBV6-2 or TRBV6-3 combines with J gene TRBJ2-1, with D maybe TRBD2 (6 bases). The V and J ends lost 3 bases and 7 bases respectively, with 19 bases between them. The germline V gene has CDR1 MNHEY and CDR2 SVGEGT. This CDR3 has 16 residues. The CDR3 bases are TGTGCCAGCAGTTATTTAGGGAGGACCGATGGGAATGAGCAGTTCTTC. The encoded protein is CASSYLGRTDGNEQFF.

This chain uses TRBV28 with TRBJ1-4; no clear D gene. V was trimmed by 6 bases and J by 1 base, leaving 9 bases between them. This CDR3 has 14 residues. From germline, CDR1 is MDHEN and CDR2 SYDVKM. The CDR3 loop reads CASSPLRTNEKLFF. In nucleotides, the CDR3 is TGTGCCAGCAGCCCCCTTAGAACTAATGAAAAACTGTTTTTT.

This clone was seen a single time. The rearrangement links TRBV7-9 to TRBJ2-7; 7 bases line up with TRBD1. This CDR3 has 12 residues. CDR1 and CDR2 (germline): SEHNR, FQNEAQ (reference sequence). The junction had 3 bases not matched to a gene; V was cut back by 10 bases and J by 0 bases. CDR3 in amino acids: CATRDSSYEQYF. The CDR3 region has the DNA TGTGCCACCCGGGACAGCTCCTACGAGCAGTACTTC.

This clone came up a few times. J is TRBJ1-2 and V is TRBV28; 9 nucleotides align to TRBD1. CDR3 size: 15 residues. J lost 4 bases, V lost 6 bases, and 9 bases had no gene match. Germline CDR1 and CDR2: MDHEN and SYDVKM. As DNA, the CDR3 is TGTGCCAGCAGATCGAGGTGGACAGGGGCCTATGGCTACACCTTC. The encoded protein is CASRSRWTGAYGYTF.

J is TRBJ2-5 and V is TRBV5-1, with no clear D. CDR3 size: 13 residues. Germline V gene data show CDR1 as SGHRS and CDR2 as YFSETQ. The V gene lost 2 bases and the J gene lost 2 bases, with 7 bases spanning the gap. The CDR3 DNA reads TGCGCCAGCAGCTTAGTACTTCAAGAGACCCAGTACTTC. Amino acid sequence: CASSLVLQETQYF.

V and J are TRBV12-3 or TRBV12-4 and TRBJ2-5; D is uncertain. Trimming took off 2 bases at V and 7 bases at J, with 8 bases between the two ends. CDR3 length: 12 residues. The CDR3 bases are TGTGCCAGCAGTTTAAGGCGAGGGACCCAGTACTTC. It is translated as CASSLRRGTQYF.

V is TRBV27 and J is TRBJ2-7; TRBD1 matches 8 bases. J was trimmed by 0 bases and V by 5 bases; bases with no gene match: 6. This CDR3 region has 15 residues. Germline V gene lookup returns CDR1 MNHEY and CDR2 SMNVEV (reference sequence). The CDR3 protein is CASSPRDRSSYEQYF. In DNA form, the CDR3 reads TGTGCCAGCAGTCCCCGGGACAGGAGCTCCTACGAGCAGTACTTC.

The chain carries TRBV5-1 and TRBJ2-3, with TRBD2 as a possible D gene (7 bases). Germline V gene data show CDR1 as SGHRS and CDR2 as YFSETQ. V was trimmed by 4 bases and J by 1 base, leaving 22 bases between them. The CDR3 covers 18 residues. For the CDR3, the DNA is TGCGCCAGCAGCGCTGGGCCCAGGGGCGGGAGCGGCACAGATACGCAGTATTTT. The encoded protein is CASSAGPRGGSGTDTQYF.

The CDR3 nucleotides read TGTGCCAGCAGCTTCGGGACTAGCGGGAGGTCCTACGAGCAGTACTTC. Encoded protein: CASSFGTSGRSYEQYF. V usage is TRBV7-8 and J usage is TRBJ2-7; TRBD2 matches 15 bases. The CDR3 length is 16 residues. Germline V gene data show CDR1 as SGHVS and CDR2 as FQNEAQ. Trimming cost V 3 bases and J 1 base; bases outside gene matches: 1. Full variable domain (outside the CDR3, taken from reference TRBV7-8 and TRBJ2-7): GAGVSQSPRYKVAKRGQDVALRCDPISGHVSLFWYQQALGQGPEFLTYFQNEAQLDKSGLPSDRFFAERPEGSVSTLKIQRTQQEDSAVYLCASSFGTSGRSYEQYFGPGTRLTVT.

The rearrangement joins TRBV24-1 to TRBJ2-3; TRBD1 aligns across 10 bases. V gave up 4 bases and J gave up 6 bases; unmatched junction bases: 6. CDR1 KGHDR and CDR2 SFDVKD come from the germline V gene. This CDR3 is built from 15 residues. CDR3: CATSDPGQGIDTQYF. The CDR3 coding sequence is TGTGCCACCAGTGACCCGGGACAGGGGATCGATACGCAGTATTTT.

The rearrangement links TRBV6-6 to TRBJ2-7, with 9 positions matching TRBD1. The CDR3 is 16 residues long. From germline, CDR1 is MNHNY and CDR2 SVGAGI (reference sequence). After removal of 4 bases from V and 2 bases from J, the junction contained 9 bases not matched to a gene. The CDR3 sequence: CASSSMVGDRAYEQYF. CDR3 nucleotides: TGTGCCAGCAGTTCCATGGTTGGGGACAGGGCCTACGAGCAGTACTTC.

This rearrangement joins TRBV19 to TRBJ1-1; 9 nucleotides match TRBD1. The CDR3 loop spans 16 amino acids. Germline CDR1 and CDR2: LNHDA and SQIVND (reference sequence). Trimming at V came to 7 bases and at J to 1 base, leaving 10 bases not matched to a gene. This chain's CDR3 is CASTPLSGQGNTEAFF. The CDR3 DNA follows: TGTGCCAGTACCCCTCTGTCGGGACAGGGGAACACTGAAGCTTTCTTT.

The V gene is TRBV7-9, the J gene TRBJ1-6, with TRBD1 matching 7 bases. After removal of 4 bases from V and 6 bases from J, the junction contained 6 bases not matched to a gene. The CDR3 runs 15 residues. The V gene's germline CDR1 is SEHNR and CDR2 FQNEAQ (reference sequence). The CDR3 DNA reads TGTGCCAGCAGCTACAGGGGTAGGGGTAATTCACCCCTCCACTTT. Its protein product is CASSYRGRGNSPLHF.